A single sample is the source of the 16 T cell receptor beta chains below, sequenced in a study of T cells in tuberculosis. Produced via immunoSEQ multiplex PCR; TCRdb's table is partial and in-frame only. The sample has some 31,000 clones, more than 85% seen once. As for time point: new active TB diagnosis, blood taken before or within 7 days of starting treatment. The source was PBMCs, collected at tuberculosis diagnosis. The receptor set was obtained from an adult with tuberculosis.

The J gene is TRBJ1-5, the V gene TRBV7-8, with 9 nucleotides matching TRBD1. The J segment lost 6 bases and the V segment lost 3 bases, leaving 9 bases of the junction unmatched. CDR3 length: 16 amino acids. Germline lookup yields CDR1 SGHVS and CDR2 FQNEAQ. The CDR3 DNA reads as TGTGCCAGCAGCTTCAGACCTTGGACAGGGGTTCAGCCCCAGCATTTT. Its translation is CASSFRPWTGVQPQHF. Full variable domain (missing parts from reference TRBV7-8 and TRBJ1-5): GAGVSQSPRYKVAKRGQDVALRCDPISGHVSLFWYQQALGQGPEFLTYFQNEAQLDKSGLPSDRFFAERPEGSVSTLKIQRTQQEDSAVYLCASSFRPWTGVQPQHFGDGTRLSIL.

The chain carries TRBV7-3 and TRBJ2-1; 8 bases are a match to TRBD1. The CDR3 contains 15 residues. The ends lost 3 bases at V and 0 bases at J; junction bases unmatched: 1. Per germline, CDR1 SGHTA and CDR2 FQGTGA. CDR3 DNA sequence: TGTGCCAGCAGCTTTGACAGGGGCTCCTACAATGAGCAGTTCTTC. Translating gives CASSFDRGSYNEQFF.

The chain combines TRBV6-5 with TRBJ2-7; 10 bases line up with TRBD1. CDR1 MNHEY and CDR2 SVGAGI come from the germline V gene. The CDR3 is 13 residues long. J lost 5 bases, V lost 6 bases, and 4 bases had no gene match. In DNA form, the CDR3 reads TGTGCCAGCAGCCGGGACAGGGGCAACGAGCAGTACGTC. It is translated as CASSRDRGNEQYV.

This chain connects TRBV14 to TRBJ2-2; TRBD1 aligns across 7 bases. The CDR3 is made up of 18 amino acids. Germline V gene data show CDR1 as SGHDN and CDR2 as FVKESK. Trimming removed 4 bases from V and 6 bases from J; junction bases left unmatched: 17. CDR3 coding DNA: TGTGCCAGCAGCCCACCTCGGGTCGGACAGGTGATACCCGGGGAGCTGTTTTTT. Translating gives CASSPPRVGQVIPGELFF.

The CDR3: CASSSSGASYNEQFF. CDR3 sequence (DNA): TGTGCCAGCAGTTCCAGCGGTGCCTCCTACAATGAGCAGTTCTTC. This rearrangement joins TRBV27 to TRBJ2-1; D may be TRBD2 (5 bases). CDR3 length: 15 residues. Germline V gene sequence: CDR1 MNHEY, CDR2 SMNVEV (reference sequence). The ends were cut back, 4 bases at V and 0 bases at J, with 10 bases in the middle.

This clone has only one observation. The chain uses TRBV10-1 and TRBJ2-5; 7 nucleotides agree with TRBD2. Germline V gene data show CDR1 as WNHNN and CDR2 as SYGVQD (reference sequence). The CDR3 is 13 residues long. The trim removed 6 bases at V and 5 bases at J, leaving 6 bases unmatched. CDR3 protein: CASREAGTETQYF. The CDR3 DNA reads TGCGCCAGCAGGGAAGCGGGGACGGAGACCCAGTACTTC.

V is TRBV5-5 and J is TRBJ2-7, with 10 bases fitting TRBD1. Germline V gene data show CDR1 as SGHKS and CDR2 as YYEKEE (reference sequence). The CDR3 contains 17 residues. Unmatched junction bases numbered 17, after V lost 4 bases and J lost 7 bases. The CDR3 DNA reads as TGTGCCAGCAGCATGGAGGCCCGACAGGGGGCGTCGGGAGAGCAGTACTTC. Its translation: CASSMEARQGASGEQYF.

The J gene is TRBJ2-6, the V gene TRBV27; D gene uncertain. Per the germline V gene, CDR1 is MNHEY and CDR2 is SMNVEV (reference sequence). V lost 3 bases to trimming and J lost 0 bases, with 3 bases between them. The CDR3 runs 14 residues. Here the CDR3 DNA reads TGTGCCAGCAGTTTTAGCTCTGGGGCCAACGTCCTGACTTTC. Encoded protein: CASSFSSGANVLTF.

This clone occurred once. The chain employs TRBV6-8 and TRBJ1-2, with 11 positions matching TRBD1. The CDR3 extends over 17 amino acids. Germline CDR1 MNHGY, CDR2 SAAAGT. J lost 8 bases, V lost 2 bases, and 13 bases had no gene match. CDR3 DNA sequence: TGTGCCAGCAGTTACCCTATTCCCGGGACAGGGGGGAGAGGCTACACCTTC. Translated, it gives CASSYPIPGTGGRGYTF.

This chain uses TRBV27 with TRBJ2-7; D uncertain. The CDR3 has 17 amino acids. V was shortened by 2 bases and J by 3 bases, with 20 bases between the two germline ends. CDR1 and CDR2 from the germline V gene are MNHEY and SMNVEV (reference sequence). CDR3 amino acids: CASSLNTTRPRSYEQYV. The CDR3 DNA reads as TGTGCCAGCAGTTTAAATACCACACGGCCGAGGAGCTACGAGCAGTACGTC.

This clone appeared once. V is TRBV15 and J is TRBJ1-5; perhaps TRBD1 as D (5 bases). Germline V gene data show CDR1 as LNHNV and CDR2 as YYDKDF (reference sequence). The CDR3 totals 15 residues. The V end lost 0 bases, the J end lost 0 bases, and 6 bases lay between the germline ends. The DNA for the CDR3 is TGTGCCACCAGCAGAGATCAGGGTAGCAATCAGCCCCAGCATTTT. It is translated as CATSRDQGSNQPQHF.

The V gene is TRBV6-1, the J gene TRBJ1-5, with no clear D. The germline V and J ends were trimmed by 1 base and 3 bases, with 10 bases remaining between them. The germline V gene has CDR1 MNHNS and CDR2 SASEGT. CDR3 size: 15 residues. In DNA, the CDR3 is TGTGCCAGCAGTGAAGGGGAGGGTACCAATCAGCCCCAGCATTTT. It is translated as CASSEGEGTNQPQHF.

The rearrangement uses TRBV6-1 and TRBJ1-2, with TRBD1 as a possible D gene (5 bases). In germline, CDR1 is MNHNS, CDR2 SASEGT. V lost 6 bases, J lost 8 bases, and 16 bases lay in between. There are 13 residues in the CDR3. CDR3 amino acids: CASRQQGSKGYTF. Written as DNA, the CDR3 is TGTGCCAGCAGGCAGCAGGGCAGTAAGGGCTACACCTTC.

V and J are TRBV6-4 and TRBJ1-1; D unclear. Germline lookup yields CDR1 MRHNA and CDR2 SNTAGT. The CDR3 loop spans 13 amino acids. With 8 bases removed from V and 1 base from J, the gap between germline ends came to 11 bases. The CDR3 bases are TGTGCCAGCTCCCGGGTTCCGAACACTGAAGCTTTCTTT. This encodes CASSRVPNTEAFF.

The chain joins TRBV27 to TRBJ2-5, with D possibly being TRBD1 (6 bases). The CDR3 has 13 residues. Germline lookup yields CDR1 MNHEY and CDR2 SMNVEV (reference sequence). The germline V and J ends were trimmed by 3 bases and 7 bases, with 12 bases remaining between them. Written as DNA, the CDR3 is TGTGCCAGCAGTTTGAGGACAGAGGGGACCCAGTACTTC. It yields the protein CASSLRTEGTQYF.

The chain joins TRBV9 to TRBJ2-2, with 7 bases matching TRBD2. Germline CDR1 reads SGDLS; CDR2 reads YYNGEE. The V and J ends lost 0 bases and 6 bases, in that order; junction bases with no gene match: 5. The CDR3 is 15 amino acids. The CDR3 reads CASSVEGLGAGELFF. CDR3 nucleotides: TGTGCCAGCAGCGTAGAAGGACTAGGGGCCGGGGAGCTGTTTTTT.